One and the same sample provided the 16 T cell receptor beta chains below, sequenced in a study of blood T cell repertoires in COVID-19. The repertoire was sequenced with immunoSEQ multiplex PCR; TCRdb's copy has only in-frame clones and lacks some. The sample includes roughly 150,000 clones, about 80% of them seen just once. The sequenced material came from peripheral blood. The receptors were gathered from a man between 65 and 79 years old who had recovered from COVID-19.

This chain uses TRBV15 with TRBJ2-7; 11 bases line up with TRBD2. J lost 5 bases, V lost 3 bases, and 6 bases had no gene match. CDR3 length: 15 amino acids. CDR1 and CDR2 (germline): LNHNV, YYDKDF (reference sequence). CDR3 in DNA: TGTGCCACCAGCAGTGGACTAGCGGGCGGAGACGAGCAGTACTTC. Translation gives CATSSGLAGGDEQYF.

The chain links TRBV6-6 to TRBJ1-3; TRBD1 agrees at 8 bases. The germline CDR1 and CDR2 sequences are MNHNY and SVGAGI (reference sequence). Trimming at V came to 7 bases and at J to 5 bases, leaving 7 bases not matched to a gene. The CDR3 loop spans 14 amino acids. The CDR3 DNA sequence: TGTGCCAGCACCAAGGGGGACAGGCGAAACACCATATATTTT. Translation: CASTKGDRRNTIYF.

The J gene is TRBJ2-1, the V gene TRBV2; 13 positions match TRBD2. Germline assignment: CDR1 SNHLY and CDR2 FYNNEI. V shed 11 bases, J shed 6 bases, and the junction held 13 bases outside the gene matches. The CDR3 sequence is 16 residues long. The chain's CDR3 is CADGLAGEAGGNEQFF. In DNA form, the CDR3 reads TGTGCCGACGGACTAGCGGGAGAAGCAGGGGGCAATGAGCAGTTCTTC.

The chain links TRBV9 to TRBJ1-1, with 10 bases lining up with TRBD1. The CDR3 loop spans 15 amino acids. The germline CDR1 and CDR2 sequences are SGDLS and YYNGEE. V lost 4 bases to trimming and J lost 6 bases; unmatched junction nucleotides: 9. Here the CDR3 DNA reads TGTGCCAGCAGCCCTCTGGACAGGGGGAAGGCTGAAGCTTTCTTT. This sequence encodes CASSPLDRGKAEAFF.

The chain uses TRBV12-3 or TRBV12-4 and TRBJ2-5, with 9 nucleotides matching TRBD2. With 6 bases clipped from V and 4 bases from J, the junction kept 3 bases outside the gene matches. This CDR3 is built from 13 residues. CDR3 sequence reads: CASSQTSGETQYF. The CDR3 DNA sequence: TGTGCCAGCAGCCAGACTAGCGGAGAGACCCAGTACTTC.

J is TRBJ1-5 and V is TRBV6-5; D unresolved. Germline V gene lookup returns CDR1 MNHEY and CDR2 SVGAGI. V lost 6 bases, J lost 7 bases, and 16 bases lay in between. This CDR3 is built from 14 residues. The CDR3 loop is CASRRGGDQQPQHF. The CDR3 bases are TGTGCCAGCAGACGCGGCGGGGATCAACAGCCCCAGCATTTT.

In its sample, this clone was seen once. The CDR3 bases are TGCGCCAGCAGCTCGGGACTAGCGGGATTAGAGACCCAGTACTTC. Translation gives CASSSGLAGLETQYF. V usage is TRBV5-1 and J usage is TRBJ2-5, with 13 bases aligning to TRBD2. This CDR3 region has 15 residues. Germline loops: CDR1 SGHRS, CDR2 YFSETQ. The junction had 3 bases not matched to a gene; V was cut back by 3 bases and J by 4 bases. Based on the CDR3 plus reference TRBV5-1 and TRBJ2-5, the full variable domain is KAGVTQTPRYLIKTRGQQVTLSCSPISGHRSVSWYQQTPGQGLQFLFEYFSETQRNKGNFPGRFSGRQFSNSRSEMNVSTLELGDSALYLCASSSGLAGLETQYFGPGTRLLVL.

The chain recombines TRBV27 with TRBJ2-2, with D possibly TRBD1 on 6 matching bases. Germline CDR1 MNHEY, CDR2 SMNVEV (reference sequence). The germline V and J ends were trimmed by 7 bases and 4 bases, with 13 bases remaining between them. The length of the CDR3 is 14 residues. The CDR3 coding sequence is TGTGCCAGCAATTCTGGACAGCCCACCGGGGAGCTGTTTTTT. Translating it yields CASNSGQPTGELFF.

Comment on this clone: Other DNA sequences in this sample translate to the same CDR3. The V call is TRBV7-9, the J call TRBJ1-1; 7 bases agree with TRBD1. CDR1 is SEHNR and CDR2 is FQNEAQ in the germline V gene (reference sequence). J gave up 3 bases and V 2 bases, and 6 bases lay outside the gene matches. The CDR3 is made up of 15 amino acids. This chain's CDR3 is CASSLRQGGDTEAFF. CDR3 DNA sequence: TGTGCCAGCAGCTTAAGACAGGGTGGGGACACTGAAGCTTTCTTT. Together with reference TRBV7-9 and TRBJ1-1, the CDR3 gives the full variable domain: DTGVSQNPRHKITKRGQNVTFRCDPISEHNRLYWYRQTLGQGPEFLTYFQNEAQLEKSRLLSDRFSAERPKGSFSTLEIQRTEQGDSAMYLCASSLRQGGDTEAFFGQGTRLTVV.

V usage is TRBV6-5 and J usage is TRBJ2-7; perhaps TRBD1 as D (6 bases). Germline-derived CDR1 and CDR2 are MNHEY and SVGAGI. The V end was cut by 0 bases, the J end by 2 bases, with 11 bases between. The CDR3 spans 15 residues. The CDR3 spells CASSYSAGDTYEQYF. The CDR3 nucleotides are TGTGCCAGCAGTTACTCGGCAGGGGATACCTACGAGCAGTACTTC.

The chain recombines TRBV19 with TRBJ2-7; D might be TRBD2 (5 bases). This CDR3 comprises 14 residues. Between the trimmed V and J ends, which lost 4 bases and 2 bases, there was a span of 12 bases. CDR1 and CDR2 (germline): LNHDA, SQIVND (reference sequence). CDR3 region: CASSRSGLAYEQYF. CDR3 DNA: TGTGCCAGTAGTAGAAGCGGACTTGCCTACGAGCAGTACTTC.

CDR3 bases: TGTGCCAGCAGCTTGGAGGGACTAGCGGGAGGAGTCCAAGAGACCCAGTACTTC. Its protein product is CASSLEGLAGGVQETQYF. The rearrangement uses TRBV5-8 and TRBJ2-5, with 15 positions matching TRBD2. The J segment lost 1 base and the V segment lost 0 bases, leaving 4 bases of the junction unmatched. CDR3 size: 18 residues. Germline-derived CDR1 and CDR2 are SGHTS and YDEGEE.

J is TRBJ1-1 and V is TRBV28; unclear D gene. V lost 9 bases and J 1 base, leaving 15 bases between the germline ends. CDR3 length equals 14 residues. The V gene's germline CDR1 is MDHEN and CDR2 SYDVKM. The CDR3 is CASSVGPWNTEAFF. The CDR3 DNA reads TGTGCCAGTAGCGTCGGACCCTGGAACACTGAAGCTTTCTTT.

The rearrangement uses TRBV4-2 and TRBJ2-1, with 10 positions matching TRBD2. Trimming at V came to 0 bases and at J to 3 bases, leaving 5 bases not matched to a gene. The germline CDR1 and CDR2 sequences are LGHNA and YNFKEQ. This CDR3 has 17 residues. The CDR3: CASSQDMTSGYYNEQFF. CDR3 coding DNA: TGTGCCAGCAGCCAAGATATGACTAGCGGGTACTACAATGAGCAGTTCTTC.

The chain carries TRBV6-1 and TRBJ1-3; the match to TRBD1 covers 11 bases. Germline V gene sequence: CDR1 MNHNS, CDR2 SASEGT. With V trimmed by 3 bases and J by 7 bases, 8 bases remained unmatched. CDR3 length: 16 amino acids. The CDR3 spells CASSEAVWDRGNTIYF. CDR3 DNA: TGTGCCAGCAGTGAGGCGGTATGGGACAGGGGGAACACCATATATTTT.

The chain is built from TRBV7-9 and TRBJ2-7; 8 bases match TRBD2. Germline CDR1 SEHNR, CDR2 FQNEAQ (reference sequence). V lost 2 bases, J lost 0 bases, and 0 bases stayed unmatched. This CDR3 spans 14 amino acids. The CDR3 DNA follows: TGTGCCAGCAGCTTAAGCGGGAGCTCCTACGAGCAGTACTTC. Translated, it gives CASSLSGSSYEQYF.